A selection of T cell receptor beta chains follows, all from one sample in a study of blood T cell repertoires in COVID-19. The table came from immunoSEQ multiplex PCR; TCRdb's copy has only in-frame clones and leaves some out. Here the sample spans a few hundred thousand clones, about 87% being singletons. The sequenced material came from peripheral blood. The receptors stem from a man aged 55 to 70 who had recovered from COVID-19. Both conserved end residues are part of each CDR3. A D gene is named only where the DNA matches it firmly. Not all rows give a size; the values are once, few, many and, for expanded clones, a class.

.,TRBJ1-2,TRBV5-1,.,CASSLGIYGYTF
.,TRBJ1-2,TRBV4-2,.,CASSQDEGNYGYTF
TRBD1,TRBJ2-7,TRBV5-4,.,CASSPDPPQGAKTYEQYF
TRBD2,TRBJ2-7,TRBV30,once,CAWRRLAHSSYEQYF
TRBD2,TRBJ2-7,TRBV3-1/TRBV3-2,.,CASSPSLLAGGPHEQYF
.,TRBJ2-7,TRBV10-2,.,CASSESSSSYEQYF
TRBD2,TRBJ2-7,TRBV27,.,CASSRLAGTYEQYF
.,TRBJ2-7,TRBV19,.,CASSIFPRSEQYF
TRBD1,TRBJ2-2,TRBV7-2,.,CASSLEGQITGELFF
TRBD2,TRBJ2-7,TRBV11-2,.,CASSLGLGGDEQYF
TRBD1,TRBJ1-4,TRBV18,.,CASSGTATNEKLFF
TRBD2,TRBJ2-2,TRBV7-2,few,CASSPRGGLPTGELFF
TRBD2,TRBJ2-5,TRBV3-1/TRBV3-2,.,CASSQASGQQETQYF
.,TRBJ1-1,TRBV7-9,.,CASSAWDSQNTEAFF
TRBD1,TRBJ2-1,TRBV27,.,CASSPWTGSSSYNEQFF
TRBD1,TRBJ2-1,TRBV7-7,once,CASSLKQGVGEQFF
TRBD2,TRBJ2-3,TRBV6-6,.,CASSSSGGPSQYF
TRBD2,TRBJ2-1,TRBV7-9,once,CASSPSGGVLDEQFF
.,TRBJ1-5,TRBV7-2,few,CASSSKGSPPGQPQHF
.,TRBJ2-7,TRBV27,.,CASQRTAQAYEQYF
.,TRBJ1-5,TRBV28,.,CASKSPAGGAQPQHF
.,TRBJ2-7,TRBV19,.,CASSIDLQRSRYEQYF
.,TRBJ1-4,TRBV5-5,.,CASSFRTTTTNEKLFF
TRBD1,TRBJ1-4,TRBV19,.,CASSDKDRVQEKLFF
TRBD1,TRBJ2-7,TRBV12-3/TRBV12-4,.,CASAGGVSYEQYF
TRBD2,TRBJ2-1,TRBV6-5,many,CASVPTSADNEQFF
TRBD2,TRBJ2-3,TRBV15,.,CATSRAKGAGGTQYF
.,TRBJ2-7,TRBV30,once,CSGGEGTGYEQYF
TRBD1,TRBJ1-4,TRBV5-1,.,CASSVYRGQSEKLFF
.,TRBJ1-2,TRBV6-5,.,CASSSVPNYGYTF
.,TRBJ2-4,TRBV11-2,once,CASSSTTGAKNIQYF
.,TRBJ2-5,TRBV7-2,.,CASSLVGGNVQETQYF
.,TRBJ1-2,TRBV2,.,CASSEWAGGYTF
.,TRBJ1-2,TRBV6-5,few,CASSYAGRGTYGYTF
TRBD1,TRBJ2-7,TRBV11-2,.,CASTRTGIYEQYF
TRBD1,TRBJ1-1,TRBV19,.,CASTPHRDRNTEAFF
TRBD2,TRBJ2-1,TRBV19,.,CASSIEGLAEQFF
.,TRBJ1-4,TRBV29-1,once,CSGTGLTNEKLFF